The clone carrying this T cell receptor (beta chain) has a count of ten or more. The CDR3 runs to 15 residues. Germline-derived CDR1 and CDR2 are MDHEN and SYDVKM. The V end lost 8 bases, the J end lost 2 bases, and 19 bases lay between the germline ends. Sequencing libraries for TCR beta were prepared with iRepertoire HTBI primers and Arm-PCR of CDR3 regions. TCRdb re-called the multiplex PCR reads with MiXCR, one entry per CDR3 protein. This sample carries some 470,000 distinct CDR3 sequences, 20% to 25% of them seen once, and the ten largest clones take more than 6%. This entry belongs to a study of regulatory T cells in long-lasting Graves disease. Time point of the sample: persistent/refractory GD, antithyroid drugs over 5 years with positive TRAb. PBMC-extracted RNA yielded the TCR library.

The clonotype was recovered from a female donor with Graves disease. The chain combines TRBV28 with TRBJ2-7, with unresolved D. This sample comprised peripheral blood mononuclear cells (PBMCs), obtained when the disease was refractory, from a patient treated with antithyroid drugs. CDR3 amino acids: CASVKIGRLAYEQYF. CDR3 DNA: TGTGCCAGCGTGAAAATTGGCAGGCTCGCCTACGAGCAGTACTTC.